This T cell receptor beta chain was found in a study of technical replicates of blood from a handful of donors. Sequencing used immunoSEQ multiplex PCR; TCRdb keeps in-frame clones, though not all of them. The sample carries about 98,000 clones, approximately 96% recorded once. The sequencing input was T cells isolated from PBMCs. This TCR came from a human donor in good health.

The CDR3 protein is CASIGVSYEQYF. The DNA of the CDR3 is TGTGCCAGCATCGGGGTGTCCTACGAGCAGTACTTC. J is TRBJ2-7 and V is TRBV5-5, with a possible D match to TRBD2 (5 bases). CDR1 and CDR2 from the germline V gene are SGHKS and YYEKEE (reference sequence). Trimming took off 6 bases at V and 1 base at J, with 8 bases between the two ends. The CDR3 is made up of 12 amino acids.